The entry below describes one TCR beta chain. Its specificity is unknown. V was clipped by 3 bases and J by 1 base, with 3 bases between them. The germline V gene encodes CDR1 SGHVS and CDR2 FQNEAQ. The CDR3 has 12 amino acids. This entry comes from a study of T-cell memory formation after mild COVID-19. The wider study: Among the donors, TCR clusters were largely specific to each donor.

General study findings and limits: Pre-infection memory held some responding clones, suggesting pre-existing cross-reactive T cells responded.

From the 5' RACE reads, TCRdb called clonotypes with MiXCR, one entry per CDR3 protein. Among 450,000 or so distinct CDR3 sequences, around a quarter were seen once, and the ten largest hold roughly an eighth. The receptor comes from an adult woman who had mild COVID-19 (a few samples of this study predate the infection). Cell type and time point are not known. The V gene is TRBV7-8, the J gene TRBJ1-2; D remains ambiguous. The sample consisted of PBMCs or a T cell subset sorted from them (not recorded which). CDR3 sequence: CASSLVNYGYTF. In DNA, the CDR3 is TGTGCCAGCAGCTTGGTTAACTATGGCTACACCTTC.